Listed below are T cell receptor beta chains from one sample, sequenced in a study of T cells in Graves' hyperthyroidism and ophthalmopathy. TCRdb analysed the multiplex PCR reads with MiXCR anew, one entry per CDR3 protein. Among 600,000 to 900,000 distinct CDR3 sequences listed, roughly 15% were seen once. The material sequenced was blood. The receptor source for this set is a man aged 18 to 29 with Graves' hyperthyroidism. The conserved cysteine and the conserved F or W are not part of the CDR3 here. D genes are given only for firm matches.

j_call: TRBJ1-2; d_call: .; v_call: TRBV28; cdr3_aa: ASSFKYVAGRTSYT
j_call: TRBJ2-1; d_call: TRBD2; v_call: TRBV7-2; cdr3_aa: ASSSQRGSYNEQF
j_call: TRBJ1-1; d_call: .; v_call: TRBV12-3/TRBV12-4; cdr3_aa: ASRTRGGKNTEAF
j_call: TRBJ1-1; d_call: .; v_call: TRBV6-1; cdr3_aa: ASSVTGENTEAF
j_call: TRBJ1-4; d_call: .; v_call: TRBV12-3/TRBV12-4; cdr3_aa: ASSLRQGAINEKLF
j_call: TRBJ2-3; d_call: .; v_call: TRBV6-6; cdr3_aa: ASSYRLPSTDTQY
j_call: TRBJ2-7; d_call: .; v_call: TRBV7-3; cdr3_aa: APPCSYEQY
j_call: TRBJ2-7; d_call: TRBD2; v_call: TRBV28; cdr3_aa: ASSLPGTSGSYGEQY
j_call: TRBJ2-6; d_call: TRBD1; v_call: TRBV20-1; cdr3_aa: SAGGTGDGANVLT
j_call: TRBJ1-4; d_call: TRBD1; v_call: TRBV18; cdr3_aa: ASSRQGSEKLF
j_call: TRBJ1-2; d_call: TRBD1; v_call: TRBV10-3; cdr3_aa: AISPGQGTNGYT
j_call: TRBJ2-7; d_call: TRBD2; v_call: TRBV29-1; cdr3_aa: SVESSGSRSYEQY
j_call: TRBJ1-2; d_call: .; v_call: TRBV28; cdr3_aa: ASSFGRVGGYT
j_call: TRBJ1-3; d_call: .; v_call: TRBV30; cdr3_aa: AWRDTFSGNTIY
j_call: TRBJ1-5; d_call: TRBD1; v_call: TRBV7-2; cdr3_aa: ASSWTGGNHQPQH
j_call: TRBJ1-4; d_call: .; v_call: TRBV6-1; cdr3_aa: ASSDFGDANEKLF
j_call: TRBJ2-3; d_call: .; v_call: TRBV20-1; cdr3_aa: SARDRSAGTDTQY
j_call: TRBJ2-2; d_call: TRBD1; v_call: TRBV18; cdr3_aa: ASSPRSGQGQPGELF
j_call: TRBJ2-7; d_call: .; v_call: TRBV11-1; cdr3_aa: ASGTGAWQY
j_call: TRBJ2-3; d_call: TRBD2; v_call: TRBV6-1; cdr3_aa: ASTPLAGGYTDTQY
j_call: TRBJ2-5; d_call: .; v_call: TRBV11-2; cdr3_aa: ASSLGGRLVRETQY
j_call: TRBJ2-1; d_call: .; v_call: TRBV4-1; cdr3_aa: ASSQVAGSNNEQF
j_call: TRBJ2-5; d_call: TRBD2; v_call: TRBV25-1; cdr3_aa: ASSASPSGIEETQY
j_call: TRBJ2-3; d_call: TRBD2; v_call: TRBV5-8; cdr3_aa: ASSAGLAGGDTQY
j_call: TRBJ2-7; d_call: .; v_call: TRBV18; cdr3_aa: ASSPPPGETYEQY
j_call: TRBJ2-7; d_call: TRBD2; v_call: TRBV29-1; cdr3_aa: SVGGAGVREQY